These T cell receptor beta chains were read from a single sample in a study of shared clonotypes between healthy human individuals. The repertoire was sequenced with immunoSEQ multiplex PCR; TCRdb's copy has only in-frame clones and lacks some. The table records hundreds of thousands of clones, roughly 70% of them present only once. Sample: memory CD4+ T cells sorted from blood. The receptors originated from a woman between 25 and 40 years old in good health. Each CDR3 is given with its conserved first and last residue. D genes are given only for firm matches. Clone size is not always given. Where it is, it says once, few, many or a class for expanded clones.

>TRBJ2-7|many|TRBD2|TRBV11-2
TGTGCCAGCAGCCAAGCGAAGGGACTAGCGGGCCTTCCCTCCTACGAGCAGTACTTC
CASSQAKGLAGLPSYEQYF
>TRBJ1-1|NA|NA|TRBV14
TGTGCCAGCAGCCGATCCCTGGACGGGGCTTTCTTT
CASSRSLDGAFF
>TRBJ2-5|NA|TRBD2|TRBV2
TGTGCCACCAAGAGGGAAGCGGGAGGGCGGGAGACCCAGTACTTC
CATKREAGGRETQYF
>TRBJ2-5|NA|NA|TRBV5-1
TGCGCCAGCAGCTTTACAGGGTTGGAGACCCAGTACTTC
CASSFTGLETQYF
>TRBJ2-7|NA|TRBD2|TRBV6-6
TGTGCCAGCAGTGGACTAGCGGGAGATAGGGTGCAGTACTTC
CASSGLAGDRVQYF
>TRBJ2-3|NA|NA|TRBV27
TGTGCCAGCAGTTTAAGACCCACAGATACGCAGTATTTT
CASSLRPTDTQYF
>TRBJ2-1|NA|TRBD2|TRBV5-1
TGCGCCAGCAGCTGGACTAGCGGGAGCCCCAACTACAATGAGCAGTTCTTC
CASSWTSGSPNYNEQFF
>TRBJ2-7|NA|TRBD2|TRBV18
TGTGCCAGCTCCCCCGGACTAGCGCCGACCTACGAGCAGTACTTC
CASSPGLAPTYEQYF
>TRBJ1-1|NA|NA|TRBV5-1
TGCGCCAGCAGCTTGGTGGTAGGGGACACTGAAGCTTTCTTT
CASSLVVGDTEAFF
>TRBJ1-2|NA|NA|TRBV7-9
TGTGCCAGCAGCTTCGAGACCTTCTATGGCTACACCTTC
CASSFETFYGYTF
>TRBJ2-7|few|NA|TRBV27
TGTGCCAGCAGGGCCGGGACTTCCTACGAGCAGTACTTC
CASRAGTSYEQYF
>TRBJ2-3|NA|TRBD1|TRBV5-1
TGCGCCAGCAGCTTGGGGACAGGGGAAACAGATACGCAGTATTTT
CASSLGTGETDTQYF
>TRBJ2-7|NA|TRBD1|TRBV7-9
TGTGCCAGCAGCTTAGGGACAGGGTTCTTGGGGACTCCCCACTACGAGCAGTACTTC
CASSLGTGFLGTPHYEQYF
>TRBJ2-1|NA|NA|TRBV5-1
TGCGCCAGCAGTCCCCAGGAACCCTACAATGAGCAGTTCTTC
CASSPQEPYNEQFF
>TRBJ1-4|NA|NA|TRBV5-4
TGTGCCAGCAGCTTTCGAGGTGCTAATGAAAAACTGTTTTTT
CASSFRGANEKLFF
>TRBJ2-7|NA|TRBD1|TRBV6-4
TGTGCCAGCAGTGGGCAGGGGGCGACCGAGCAGTACTTC
CASSGQGATEQYF
>TRBJ1-1|NA|TRBD1|TRBV6-5
TGTGCCAGCAGTTACTCCAGGGGGATTTACACTGAAGCTTTCTTT
CASSYSRGIYTEAFF
>TRBJ1-1|NA|TRBD1|TRBV12-5
TGTGCTAGTGGTTCCGACAGGGAGGACACTGAAGCTTTCTTT
CASGSDREDTEAFF
>TRBJ1-1|NA|TRBD1|TRBV28
TGTGCCAGCAGTTTACGGGACAGGAGAATGAGGAACACTGAAGCTTTCTTT
CASSLRDRRMRNTEAFF
>TRBJ2-7|NA|NA|TRBV5-1
TGCGCCAGCAGCTTGGACAGTCCCGAGTACGAGCAGTACTTC
CASSLDSPEYEQYF